Reported below is one TCR beta chain. This clone was seen a handful of times. The clone's antigen remains unknown. Base qualities are not recorded, but no much larger clone differs from it by a single base. The data were taken from a study of beta chain features in type 1 diabetes (dated by TCRdb to 2016 to 2019). For context, the study as a whole: Patients and healthy donors did not differ in mean age, gender distribution, total cell number or subset yield. In the study, TCRB repertoires of sorted circulating CD4+ T cell subsets from recently diagnosed type 1 diabetes patients were compared with those of matched healthy donors. Across all samples, almost 110 million sorted cells were examined, and cell number per subset correlated strongly with RNA yield. Whereas all 28 donors provided naive and central memory subsets, regulatory and stem cell-like memory subsets were isolated from just 8 patients and roughly 8 healthy donors.

General study outcomes and caveats: Naive, central memory and regulatory TCRB repertoires appeared to be more alike among patients than among healthy donors. Type 1 diabetes patients showed a moderate but significant shortening of TCRB CDR3 length in all four CD4+ subsets. Only small numbers of individuals were included in the HLA sub-analyses, which left unresolved whether HLA type had any influence on TCRB rearrangement. Shorter templates might be favored by PCR, yet because patient and control samples were amplified and corrected together, any such skew would affect both groups equally. At VDJ recombination sites, type 1 diabetes patients had fewer insertions and more deleted nucleotides, which implies abnormalities in thymic rearrangement. Because cDNA rather than genomic DNA was sequenced, highly expressing activated cells could have been over-represented, although no difference in activation and CD3 levels was found between groups.

All of the isolated RNA was reverse transcribed with the High Capacity cDNA Reverse Transcription Kit, so expressed TCRB transcripts were sequenced. For stem cell-like memory T cell samples, survey-depth immunoSEQ sequencing was used, averaging about 1.01 million total reads per sample. After sorted cells were lysed in RLT buffer, RNA was extracted with DNase-treated RNeasy Micro or Mini kits, with the choice depending on cell number. To prevent cross-contamination, each cell subset was processed individually, whereas patient and healthy donor samples were processed jointly. TCRB sequences were amplified from cDNA with the immunoSEQ multiplex PCR, producing 87-bp fragments spanning the CDR3 region. The amplicons were sequenced using the Illumina HiSeq platform. In the authors' own workflow: PCR bias was corrected computationally using synthetic template baselines, and reads within Hamming distance 2 were collapsed, with unmergeable singletons discarded. Reads were aligned against IMGT to assign V, D and J genes, CDR3 length and insertions or deletions at six rearrangement sites. Within each subset, clonotype counts were normalized to sorted cell number, and only after that were true diversity and Gini coefficients computed with the tcR R package. The overlap coefficient, calculated on TCRB nucleotide sequences, was used to measure repertoire sharing. As stored in TCRdb, this immuneACCESS dataset retains in-frame rearrangements with V and J assigned. A fraction of the clones does not appear; measured against another copy, unresolved V genes explain less than half of the discrepancy, and the remainder lacks a known reason. V and J calls and clone size come straight from that table; D and trimming were deduced from the DNA. For this sample there are about 16,000 clones; around 70% appear just once. The biggest ten clones account for 0.79% of the sample.

Measured from the cysteine to the phenylalanine, the CDR3 is 15 residues long. The CDR3 DNA has 45 bases and is translated from base 1. The CDR1 and CDR2 encoded by the germline V gene are LGHNA and YSLEER. The junction carries 15 bases between V and J, which are trimmed by 4 bases and 2 bases respectively. Each donor gave one peripheral blood draw, averaging approximately 0.12 L, which was collected into heparinised tubes. A BD FACSAria II and a panel including CD45RO, CCR7, CD25, CD127, CD95 and CD27 were used to sort naive, central memory, regulatory and stem cell-like memory CD4+ T cells. Every sorted population had a purity above 95%. PBMCs were isolated right away by Lymphoprep density gradient centrifugation and were stained directly, without culture. To minimize batch effects, samples were stained and sorted in pairs, one healthy donor with one patient per experiment.

The chain is made from TRBV4-3 and TRBJ2-7, with no confident D gene call. Sample: stem cell memory CD4+ T cells from blood. Interpreted using the paper, the cell subset or site label stands for: stem cell-like memory CD4+ T cells. The TCR was taken from a man aged 25 to 45 with type 1 diabetes. The nucleotide sequence reads TGCGCCAGCAGCCCGGTACCTATCTCTACCTACGAGCAGTACTTC. Translation gives CASSPVPISTYEQYF.